This T cell receptor beta chain was recovered during a study of CD8 T cells in cerebrospinal fluid in Alzheimer's disease. CDR3 size: 16 residues. Germline V gene data show CDR1 as SGHVS and CDR2 as FNYEAQ. This clonotype counts as large (0.1 to 1%) by frequency. After re-calling the 10x single-cell sequencing reads, TCRdb lists one entry per CDR3 protein, DNA absent. This listing includes around 1,700 distinct CDR3 sequences. This clonotype originated in a human donor with mild cognitive impairment. The chain links TRBV7-6 to TRBJ2-7; the TCRdb call, TRBD2, lacks DNA for checking. The material sequenced was cerebrospinal fluid. CDR3 sequence reads: CASSPGTSGNLYEQYF.